Each of the 24 T cell receptor beta chains below was sequenced from the same sample in a study of OX40 agonist ivuxolimab in advanced cancers. Assay: immunoSEQ multiplex PCR; the TCRdb copy retains only in-frame clones and omits some. The sample includes 55,000 to 75,000 clones, around 84% seen only once; the top ten take 8.2%. The sequences come from CD4+ or CD8+ T cells sorted from blood, collected in a trial of the OX40 agonist ivuxolimab. The source of these receptors is an adult with an advanced solid tumor such as melanoma, head and neck, liver or kidney cancer.

The chain employs TRBV5-4 and TRBJ1-1, with D possibly being TRBD1 (6 bases). The germline CDR1 and CDR2 sequences are SGHNT and YYREEE (reference sequence). Trimming took off 4 bases at V and 0 bases at J, with 19 bases between the two ends. The CDR3 extends over 17 amino acids. The CDR3 loop is CASSPGGRQRLNTEAFF. The DNA of the CDR3 is TGTGCCAGCAGCCCGGGGGGCAGACAAAGATTGAACACTGAAGCTTTCTTT.

V and J are TRBV28 and TRBJ1-5, with 7 bases fitting TRBD1. The V segment lost 5 bases and the J segment 4 bases; nucleotides outside the gene matches: 8. CDR1 and CDR2 from the germline V gene are MDHEN and SYDVKM. The CDR3 is 15 amino acids. The CDR3 nucleotides are TGTGCCAGCAGTGGGCCCCCAGGGGGAAATCAGCCCCAGCATTTT. This sequence encodes CASSGPPGGNQPQHF.

This chain connects TRBV5-1 to TRBJ1-1; D is uncertain. Germline V gene lookup returns CDR1 SGHRS and CDR2 YFSETQ. V was pared by 1 base and J by 5 bases, with 6 bases between. CDR3 length: 12 amino acids. CDR3 coding DNA: TGCGCCAGCAGCTTGTATGGGACTGAAGCTTTCTTT. It translates to CASSLYGTEAFF.

The V and J genes are TRBV7-2 and TRBJ2-2; TRBD2 agrees at 8 bases. Losses at the gene ends were 1 base for V and 2 bases for J; bases not matched to a gene: 6. The CDR3 totals 17 residues. Germline V lookup: CDR1 SGHTA, CDR2 FQGNSA. The CDR3 protein is CASSLVSSGPNTGELFF. The CDR3 region has the DNA TGTGCCAGCAGCTTAGTATCTAGCGGGCCCAACACCGGGGAGCTGTTTTTT.

This clone showed up just once. The V call is TRBV5-1, the J call TRBJ2-5; possibly TRBD1 for D (6 bases). The V and J ends lost 1 base and 2 bases respectively, with 18 bases between them. Germline V gene data show CDR1 as SGHRS and CDR2 as YFSETQ. CDR3 length: 17 residues. This CDR3 is CASSLTPPGAIQETQYF. CDR3 nucleotide sequence: TGCGCCAGCAGCTTGACCCCTCCAGGGGCTATACAAGAGACCCAGTACTTC.

The gene calls are TRBV19 and TRBJ1-2; D remains ambiguous. Trimming cost V 5 bases and J 7 bases, with 14 bases left between them. Germline assignment: CDR1 LNHDA and CDR2 SQIVND (reference sequence). The CDR3 is 13 residues long. CDR3 coding DNA: TGTGCCAGTAGTTCTCGGACGGCGGGTGGCTACACCTTC. Protein sequence: CASSSRTAGGYTF.

The chain recombines TRBV7-2 with TRBJ2-7; a weak D match, TRBD2 (5 bases). Trimming stripped 1 base from V and 0 bases from J, with 13 bases between. The CDR3 is made up of 16 amino acids. CDR1 is SGHTA, CDR2 FQGNSA, per germline. Written as DNA, the CDR3 is TGTGCCAGCAGCTTAGAAATGAGCGGACTCTCCTACGAGCAGTACTTC. Translating gives CASSLEMSGLSYEQYF.

This chain uses TRBV29-1 with TRBJ2-5; tentatively, D is TRBD1 (6 bases). V lost 5 bases and J 1 base, leaving 8 bases between the germline ends. The germline gives CDR1 SQVTM, CDR2 ANQGSEA. The CDR3 spans 12 residues. CDR3 protein: CSVIRGQETQYF. In DNA, the CDR3 is TGCAGCGTTATCAGGGGCCAAGAGACCCAGTACTTC.

The chain couples TRBV6-1 to TRBJ2-5; D might be TRBD2 (6 bases). The J call may be incorrect, as the DNA end agrees better with TRBJ2-7. The length of the CDR3 is 16 residues. CDR1 MNHNS and CDR2 SASEGT come from the germline V gene. The CDR3 protein is CASSAASGTVSYEQYF. CDR3 nucleotides: TGTGCCAGCAGTGCCGCCTCAGGGACTGTCTCCTACGAGCAGTACTTC.

The rearrangement joins TRBV7-9 to TRBJ2-1; D ambiguous. V was trimmed by 1 base and J by 5 bases, leaving 24 bases between them. Per germline, CDR1 SEHNR and CDR2 FQNEAQ (reference sequence). This CDR3 has 19 amino acids. This CDR3 reads CASSLVRLMDPIRDNEQFF. The CDR3 nucleotides are TGTGCCAGCAGCTTAGTTAGATTGATGGATCCGATTAGGGACAATGAGCAGTTCTTC.

The CDR3 DNA reads TGTGCCAGCAGCTGGGGACTAGCGGGGGCTAATGAGCAGTTCTTC. Encoded protein: CASSWGLAGANEQFF. This chain joins TRBV6-6 and TRBJ2-1, with TRBD2 matching 14 bases. This CDR3 spans 15 amino acids. In germline, CDR1 is MNHNY, CDR2 SVGAGI (reference sequence). V trimming: 6 bases; J trimming: 7 bases; junction bases outside the gene matches: 5.

J is TRBJ2-3 and V is TRBV18; TRBD2 matches at 12 bases. The germline V gene has CDR1 KGHSH and CDR2 LQKENI. Trimming cost V 2 bases and J 5 bases; bases outside gene matches: 11. CDR3 length: 18 amino acids. The chain's CDR3 is CASSPMPASGGAGDTQYF. Here the CDR3 DNA reads TGTGCCAGCTCACCAATGCCGGCTAGCGGGGGGGCAGGAGATACGCAGTATTTT.

V and J are TRBV19 and TRBJ2-3; tentative D call: TRBD1 (6 bases). Germline CDR1 LNHDA, CDR2 SQIVND (reference sequence). CDR3 length equals 15 residues. Between the trimmed V and J ends, which lost 7 bases and 4 bases, there was a span of 18 bases. The CDR3 spells CASTPPGRGADTQYF. The DNA for the CDR3 is TGTGCCAGTACCCCGCCGGGCAGGGGCGCAGATACGCAGTATTTT.

The gene calls are TRBV5-4 and TRBJ2-5, with 8 bases aligning to TRBD2. There are 14 residues in the CDR3. The germline CDR1 and CDR2 sequences are SGHNT and YYREEE (reference sequence). Trimming cost V 3 bases and J 5 bases; bases outside gene matches: 6. CDR3 bases: TGTGCCAGCAGCTCCGGGGGGGCCGAGGAGACCCAGTACTTC. It specifies CASSSGGAEETQYF.

The V call is TRBV4-2, the J call TRBJ1-3, with 7 bases that match TRBD1. This CDR3 region has 17 residues. V gave up 0 bases and J gave up 0 bases; unmatched junction bases: 5. Germline CDR1 reads LGHNA; CDR2 reads YNFKEQ. The CDR3 spells CASSQDPTGLSGNTIYF. The CDR3 DNA follows: TGTGCCAGCAGCCAAGACCCGACAGGGCTCTCTGGAAACACCATATATTTT.

The rearrangement uses TRBV28 and TRBJ2-1, with D hard to call. The CDR3 extends over 12 amino acids. Germline V gene sequence: CDR1 MDHEN, CDR2 SYDVKM. V gave up 7 bases and J gave up 6 bases, with 10 bases separating them. The CDR3 sequence is CASIGVGNEQFF. CDR3 in DNA: TGTGCCAGCATCGGCGTAGGCAATGAGCAGTTCTTC.

The chain couples TRBV2 to TRBJ2-5; no reliable D call. V gave up 1 base and J gave up 3 bases, with 9 bases separating them. CDR1 and CDR2 from the germline V gene are SNHLY and FYNNEI. The CDR3 runs 14 residues. For the CDR3, the DNA is TGTGCCAGCAGTGAAGGGCAGCCTAAAGAGACCCAGTACTTC. Its protein product is CASSEGQPKETQYF.

This chain uses TRBV13 with TRBJ2-5, with a possible D match to TRBD2 (6 bases). The CDR3 is 15 residues long. Germline V gives CDR1 PRHDT, CDR2 FYEKMQ (reference sequence). V dropped 4 bases and J dropped 2 bases, with 14 bases sitting between them. The DNA for the CDR3 is TGTGCCAGCAGCTCCTTTGTGGCGGGACAAGAGACCCAGTACTTC. It is translated as CASSSFVAGQETQYF.

The chain combines TRBV7-2 with TRBJ2-7; TRBD2 matches at 14 bases. The CDR3 spans 17 residues. V lost 3 bases to trimming and J lost 2 bases; unmatched junction nucleotides: 6. Germline V gives CDR1 SGHTA, CDR2 FQGNSA. CDR3 region: CASSFTGTSGSAYEQYF. CDR3 sequence (DNA): TGTGCCAGCAGCTTTACCGGGACTAGCGGGAGTGCCTACGAGCAGTACTTC.

The gene calls are TRBV5-1 and TRBJ2-1, with D possibly matching TRBD2 (6 bases). Trimming cost V 3 bases and J 2 bases, with 18 bases left between them. CDR1 and CDR2 (germline): SGHRS, YFSETQ. The CDR3 runs 17 residues. CDR3 in amino acids: CASSSGVWGDPYNEQFF. The CDR3 DNA reads TGCGCCAGCAGCTCGGGTGTTTGGGGGGACCCCTACAATGAGCAGTTCTTC.

The chain links TRBV5-4 to TRBJ1-3; the match to TRBD1 covers 9 bases. In germline, CDR1 is SGHNT, CDR2 YYREEE (reference sequence). This CDR3 is built from 15 residues. The V and J ends lost 3 bases and 4 bases, in that order; junction bases with no gene match: 5. The CDR3: CASSSGTGIGNTIYF. In DNA form, the CDR3 reads TGTGCCAGCAGCTCCGGGACAGGGATAGGAAACACCATATATTTT.

This chain joins TRBV4-1 and TRBJ2-1; 8 positions match TRBD2. Trimming took 0 bases from V and 7 from J; bases not matched to a gene: 11. Germline V gene data show CDR1 as MGHRA and CDR2 as YSYEKL. The CDR3 has 17 residues. The CDR3 protein is CASSQDEREIRRNEQFF. The CDR3, as DNA: TGCGCCAGCAGCCAAGACGAGCGGGAGATTAGACGGAATGAGCAGTTCTTC.

This chain joins TRBV7-2 and TRBJ1-6; no firm D call. Per germline, CDR1 SGHTA and CDR2 FQGNSA. V gave up 6 bases and J gave up 10 bases, with 22 bases separating them. This CDR3 comprises 16 residues. CDR3 nucleotides: TGTGCCAGCAGATTCGCTGAAGGGAGCGGTGTATCACCCCTCCACTTT. Residues: CASRFAEGSGVSPLHF.

The rearrangement joins TRBV18 to TRBJ2-5, with 7 nucleotides matching TRBD2. CDR3 size: 14 residues. V shed 4 bases, J shed 1 base, and the junction held 3 bases outside the gene matches. The germline CDR1 and CDR2 sequences are KGHSH and LQKENI. The CDR3 nucleotides are TGTGCCAGCTCACGGACTAGAAGCCAAGAGACCCAGTACTTC. This codes for CASSRTRSQETQYF.